This T cell receptor (beta chain) was obtained from a study of cytomegalovirus exposure and HLA in healthy donors. Study summary: The 90 to 150 validation repertoires, a later analysis reported, used the same platform as the approximately 730 repertoires from the first cohort. Study-wide results and caveats: Reported results showed that the classifier diagnosed cytomegalovirus status with high specificity and sensitivity. Cytomegalovirus-associated TCR beta chains were listed, numbering under 200. According to a later analysis, TCR clusters from the first cohort tended to co-occur in the 100 to 150 validation repertoires.

TCRdb's copy holds only in-frame clones and misses some; the assay was immunoSEQ multiplex PCR. This table has roughly 250,000 clones, approximately 86% appearing once. This clone was counted once. Antigen: not known. V lost 6 bases and J lost 0; bases outside the gene matches: 5. This CDR3 is 15 amino acids long. In germline, CDR1 is ENHRY, CDR2 SYGVKD. This TCR was recovered from a woman under 40 in good health and CMV-seropositive. Sequencing was carried out using PBMCs. The V gene is TRBV10-3, the J gene TRBJ2-7, with 10 positions matching TRBD1. CDR3 residues: CAIRPGTGVSYEQYF. Here the CDR3 DNA reads TGTGCCATCAGGCCCGGGACAGGGGTCTCCTACGAGCAGTACTTC.